Presented here are 13 T cell receptor beta chains from one specimen sequenced in a study of cytomegalovirus exposure and HLA in healthy donors. The PCR used 60 Vbeta and 13 Jbeta primers. Sequencing was performed with immunoSEQ multiplex PCR; in TCRdb, only in-frame clones are kept and a portion is missing. The table has under 250,000 clones, more than 75% seen once. The source material was PBMCs. Receptors originate from a woman between 40 and 50 years old in good health and CMV-seronegative.

The rearrangement joins TRBV29-1 to TRBJ2-5; 8 bases match TRBD1. J lost 3 bases, V lost 5 bases, and 2 bases had no gene match. From germline, CDR1 is SQVTM and CDR2 ANQGSEA. The CDR3 extends over 12 amino acids. CDR3 region: CSVNRGKETQYF. The CDR3, as DNA: TGCAGCGTTAACAGGGGGAAAGAGACCCAGTACTTC.

The chain uses TRBV5-1 and TRBJ2-2; D gene unclear. The CDR3 totals 14 residues. V lost 2 bases and J 1 base, leaving 6 bases between the germline ends. Germline CDR1 reads SGHRS; CDR2 reads YFSETQ. The CDR3 loop is CASSFGVNTGELFF. The CDR3 DNA reads TGCGCCAGCAGCTTTGGAGTGAACACCGGGGAGCTGTTTTTT.

This clone was picked up one time. The chain recombines TRBV4-1 with TRBJ2-7; TRBD2 matches at 12 bases. The CDR3 covers 17 residues. Germline V gene data show CDR1 as MGHRA and CDR2 as YSYEKL. Trimming cost V 1 base and J 4 bases; bases outside gene matches: 8. The CDR3 bases are TGCGCCAGCAGCCAAGCCTTCCTAGCGGGAGGGGAATACGAGCAGTACTTC. It encodes CASSQAFLAGGEYEQYF.

The CDR3 reads CASSARGPMETQYF. The DNA of the CDR3 is TGCGCCAGCAGTGCGAGGGGGCCGATGGAGACCCAGTACTTC. This chain links TRBV10-1 with TRBJ2-5, with TRBD1 matching 7 bases. Germline CDR1 reads WNHNN; CDR2 reads SYGVQD (reference sequence). This CDR3 comprises 14 residues. V was pared by 4 bases and J by 5 bases, with 7 bases of the junction left unmatched.

The V and J genes are TRBV7-3 and TRBJ2-5, with 11 bases matching TRBD1. The CDR3 extends over 15 amino acids. V lost 5 bases to trimming and J lost 5 bases; unmatched junction nucleotides: 7. Germline V gene sequence: CDR1 SGHTA, CDR2 FQGTGA. DNA of the CDR3: TGTGCCAGCAGCAACGGGACAGGGGGGGTGGAGACCCAGTACTTC. It translates to CASSNGTGGVETQYF.

V gene TRBV7-9 combines with J gene TRBJ2-1; the D is unclear. The V gene lost 1 base and the J gene lost 0 bases, with 10 bases spanning the gap. This CDR3 is 16 amino acids long. CDR1 SEHNR and CDR2 FQNEAQ come from the germline V gene (reference sequence). The CDR3 is CASSLGQISSYNEQFF. The CDR3 nucleotides are TGTGCCAGCAGCTTAGGCCAGATAAGCTCCTACAATGAGCAGTTCTTC.

The chain employs TRBV29-1 and TRBJ2-1, with 8 bases lining up with TRBD2. V lost 6 bases and J lost 6; bases outside the gene matches: 10. CDR3 length: 14 amino acids. Germline-derived CDR1 and CDR2 are SQVTM and ANQGSEA. The chain's CDR3 is CSVDSGTSGNEQFF. The CDR3 DNA reads TGCAGCGTCGACTCCGGGACTAGTGGCAATGAGCAGTTCTTC.

At least ten counts were recorded for this clone. The chain uses TRBV4-1 and TRBJ1-3, with a tentative D call TRBD1 (6 bases). Trimming pared 3 bases from V and 0 bases from J, leaving 15 bases between. Germline CDR1 reads MGHRA; CDR2 reads YSYEKL. This CDR3 has 17 residues. The CDR3 DNA is TGCGCCAGCAGCCAGAAACTCCAACAGGGCTCTGGAAACACCATATATTTT. It codes for CASSQKLQQGSGNTIYF.

The V call is TRBV27, the J call TRBJ2-5; D is unresolved. V lost 0 bases and J 4 bases, leaving 6 bases between the germline ends. CDR3 length: 13 residues. Germline values: CDR1 MNHEY, CDR2 SMNVEV (reference sequence). The CDR3 bases are TGTGCCAGCAGTTTATCGGCAGGAGAGACCCAGTACTTC. Translation gives CASSLSAGETQYF.

This clone was seen only once. The chain carries TRBV2 and TRBJ2-7; D ambiguous. The CDR3 spans 13 residues. Germline values: CDR1 SNHLY, CDR2 FYNNEI. Trimming pared 6 bases from V and 0 bases from J, leaving 9 bases between. For the CDR3, the DNA is TGTGCCAGCAGGCCCAGGAACTCCTACGAGCAGTACTTC. This gives the protein CASRPRNSYEQYF. The full variable domain, with the rest looked up from reference TRBV2 and TRBJ2-7, is EPEVTQTPSHQVTQMGQEVILRCVPISNHLYFYWYRQILGQKVEFLVSFYNNEISEKSEIFDDQFSVERPDGSNFTLKIRSTKLEDSAMYFCASRPRNSYEQYFGPGTRLTVT.

The rearrangement links TRBV5-6 to TRBJ2-7, with D maybe TRBD1 (6 bases). Trimming removed 3 bases at V and 4 bases at J, with 14 bases between. The CDR3 length is 14 residues. Germline V gives CDR1 SGHDT, CDR2 YYEEEE. The CDR3 nucleotides are TGTGCCAGCAGCTCGCCCGTGGACAGTTACGAGCAGTACTTC. This encodes CASSSPVDSYEQYF.

This rearrangement joins TRBV7-2 to TRBJ2-7; a possible D gene is TRBD2 (7 bases). The CDR3 length is 14 residues. Trimming stripped 2 bases from V and 7 bases from J, with 15 bases between. Germline CDR1 and CDR2: SGHTA and FQGNSA. CDR3 in DNA: TGTGCCAGCAGCTTATGGGGAGGGGGACGGGAGCAGTACTTC. It translates to CASSLWGGGREQYF.

Here the CDR3 reads CASTHSPRAENTEAFF. CDR3 DNA: TGTGCCAGCACCCACTCCCCGCGGGCAGAGAACACTGAAGCTTTCTTT. The genes are TRBV6-6 and TRBJ1-1; the D is unclear. The CDR3 is made up of 16 amino acids. V lost 7 bases and J lost 1, with 19 bases in between. CDR1 MNHNY and CDR2 SVGAGI come from the germline V gene (reference sequence).